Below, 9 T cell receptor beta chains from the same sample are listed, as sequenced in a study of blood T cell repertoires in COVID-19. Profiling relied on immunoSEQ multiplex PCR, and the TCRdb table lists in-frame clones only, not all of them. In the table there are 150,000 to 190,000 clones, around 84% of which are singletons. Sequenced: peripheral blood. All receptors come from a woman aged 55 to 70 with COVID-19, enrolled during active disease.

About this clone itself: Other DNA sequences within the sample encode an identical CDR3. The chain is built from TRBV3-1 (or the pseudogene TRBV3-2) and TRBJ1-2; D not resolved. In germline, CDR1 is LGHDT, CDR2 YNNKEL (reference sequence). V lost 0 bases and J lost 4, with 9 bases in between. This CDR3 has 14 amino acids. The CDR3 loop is CASSQDRAFYGYTF. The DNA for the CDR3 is TGTGCCAGCAGCCAAGATAGAGCCTTCTATGGCTACACCTTC.

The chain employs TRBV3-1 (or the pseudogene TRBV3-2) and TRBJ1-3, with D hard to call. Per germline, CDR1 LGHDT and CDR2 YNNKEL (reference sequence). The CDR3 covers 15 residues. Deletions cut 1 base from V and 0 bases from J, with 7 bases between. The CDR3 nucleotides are TGTGCCAGCAGCCAAGCGGCGGGCTCTGGAAACACCATATATTTT. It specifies CASSQAAGSGNTIYF.

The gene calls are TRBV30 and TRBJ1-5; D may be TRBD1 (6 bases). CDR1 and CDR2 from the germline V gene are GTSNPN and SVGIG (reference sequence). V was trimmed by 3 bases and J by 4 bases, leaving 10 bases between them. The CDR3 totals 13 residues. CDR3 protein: CAWSPRGNQPQHF. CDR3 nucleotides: TGTGCCTGGAGCCCCAGGGGAAATCAGCCCCAGCATTTT.

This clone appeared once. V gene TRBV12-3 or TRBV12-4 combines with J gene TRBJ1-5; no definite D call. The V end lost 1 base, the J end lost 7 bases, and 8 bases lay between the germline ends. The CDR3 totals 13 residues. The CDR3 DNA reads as TGTGCCAGCAGTTTAGGGAGCTCCCAGCCCCAGCATTTT. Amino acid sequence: CASSLGSSQPQHF.

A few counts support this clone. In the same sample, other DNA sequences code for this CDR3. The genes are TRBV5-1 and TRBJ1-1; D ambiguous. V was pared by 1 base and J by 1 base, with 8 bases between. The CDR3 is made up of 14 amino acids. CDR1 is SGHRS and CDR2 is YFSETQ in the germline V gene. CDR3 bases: TGCGCCAGCAGCTTGAGGAGTCGGAACACTGAAGCTTTCTTT. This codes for CASSLRSRNTEAFF.

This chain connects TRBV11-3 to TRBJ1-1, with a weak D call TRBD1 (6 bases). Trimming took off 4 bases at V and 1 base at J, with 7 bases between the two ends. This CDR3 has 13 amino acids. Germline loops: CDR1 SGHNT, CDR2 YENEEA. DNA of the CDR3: TGTGCCAGCAGCTGGACAGCGAACACTGAAGCTTTCTTT. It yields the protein CASSWTANTEAFF.

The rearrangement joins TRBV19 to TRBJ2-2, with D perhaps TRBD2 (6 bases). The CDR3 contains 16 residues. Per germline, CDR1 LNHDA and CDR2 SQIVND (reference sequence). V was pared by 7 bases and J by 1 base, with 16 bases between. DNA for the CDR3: TGTGCCAGTACCCCAACCGGGGGTTTGAACACCGGGGAGCTGTTTTTT. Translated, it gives CASTPTGGLNTGELFF. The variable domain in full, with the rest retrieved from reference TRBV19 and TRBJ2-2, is DGGITQSPKYLFRKEGQNVTLSCEQNLNHDAMYWYRQDPGQGLRLIYYSQIVNDFQKGDIAEGYSVSREKKESFPLTVTSAQKNPTAFYLCASTPTGGLNTGELFFGEGSRLTVL.

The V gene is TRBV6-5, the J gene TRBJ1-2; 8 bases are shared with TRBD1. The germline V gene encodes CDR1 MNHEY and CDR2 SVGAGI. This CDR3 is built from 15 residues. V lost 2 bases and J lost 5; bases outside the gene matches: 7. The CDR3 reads CASSYRTGQGYGYTF. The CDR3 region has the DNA TGTGCCAGCAGTTACCGGACAGGGCAAGGATATGGCTACACCTTC.

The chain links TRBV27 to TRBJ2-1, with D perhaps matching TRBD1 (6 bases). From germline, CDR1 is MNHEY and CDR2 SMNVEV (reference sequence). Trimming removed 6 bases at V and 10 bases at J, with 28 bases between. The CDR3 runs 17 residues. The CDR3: CASSNRAHSSGRDEQFF. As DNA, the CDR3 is TGTGCCAGCAGCAACAGGGCTCATAGTAGTGGTCGGGACGAGCAGTTCTTC.